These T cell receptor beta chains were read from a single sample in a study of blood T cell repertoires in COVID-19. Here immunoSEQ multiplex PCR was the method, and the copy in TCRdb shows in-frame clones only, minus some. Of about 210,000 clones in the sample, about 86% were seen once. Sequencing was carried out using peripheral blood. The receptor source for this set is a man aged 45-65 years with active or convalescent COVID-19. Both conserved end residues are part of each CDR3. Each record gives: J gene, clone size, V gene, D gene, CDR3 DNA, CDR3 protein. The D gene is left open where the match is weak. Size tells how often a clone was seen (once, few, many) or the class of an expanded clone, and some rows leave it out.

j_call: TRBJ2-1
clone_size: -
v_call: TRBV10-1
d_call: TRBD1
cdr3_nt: TGCGCCAGCAGTGAGTTGGGACAGGCGGACTACAATGAGCAGTTCTTC
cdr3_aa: CASSELGQADYNEQFF

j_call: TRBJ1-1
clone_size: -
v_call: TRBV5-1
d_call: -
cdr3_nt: TGCGCCAGCAGCTTGGGGTCCACCGGAGGCACTGAAGCTTTCTTT
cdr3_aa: CASSLGSTGGTEAFF

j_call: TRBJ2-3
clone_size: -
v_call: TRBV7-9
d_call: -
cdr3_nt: TGTGCCAGCAGCCTACAGGGATCGACAGATACGCAGTATTTT
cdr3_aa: CASSLQGSTDTQYF

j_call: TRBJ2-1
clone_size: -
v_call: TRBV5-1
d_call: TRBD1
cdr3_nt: TGCGCCAGCAGCTACAGGGGGCAGGATGAGCAGTTCTTC
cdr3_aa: CASSYRGQDEQFF

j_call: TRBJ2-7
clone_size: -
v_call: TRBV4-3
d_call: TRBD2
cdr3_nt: TGCGCCAGCAGCCAAGCCCCTAGCGGTCCCTACGAGCAGTACTTC
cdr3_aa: CASSQAPSGPYEQYF

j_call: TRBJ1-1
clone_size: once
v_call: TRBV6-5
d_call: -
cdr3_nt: TGTGCCAGCAGTTACACAGAAGTGAACACTGAAGCTTTCTTT
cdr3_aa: CASSYTEVNTEAFF

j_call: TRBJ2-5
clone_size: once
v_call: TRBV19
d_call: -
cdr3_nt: TGTGCCAGTAGTACCTCTAATCAAGAGACCCAGTACTTC
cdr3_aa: CASSTSNQETQYF

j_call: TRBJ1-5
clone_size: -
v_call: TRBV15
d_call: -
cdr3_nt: TGTGCCACCAGCAGAGAGGGCTGGGATCAGCCCCAGCATTTT
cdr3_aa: CATSREGWDQPQHF

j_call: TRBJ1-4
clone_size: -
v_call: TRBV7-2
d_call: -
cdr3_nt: TGTGCCAGCAGCTTTGGAGGGCGTGATAATGAAAAACTGTTTTTT
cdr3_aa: CASSFGGRDNEKLFF

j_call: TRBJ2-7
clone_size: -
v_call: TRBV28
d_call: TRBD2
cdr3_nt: TGTGCCAGCAGTCGGGCGCCTAGCGGGCCACAGCAGTACTTC
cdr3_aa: CASSRAPSGPQQYF

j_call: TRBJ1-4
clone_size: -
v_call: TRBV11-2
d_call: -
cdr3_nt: TGTGCCAGCAGCCCCGGTGGAGTTTCGAATGAAAAACTGTTTTTT
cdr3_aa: CASSPGGVSNEKLFF

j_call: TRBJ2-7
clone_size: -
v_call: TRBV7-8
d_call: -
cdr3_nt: TGTGCCAGCAGCTTACCTCCCTACTACGAGCAGTACTTC
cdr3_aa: CASSLPPYYEQYF

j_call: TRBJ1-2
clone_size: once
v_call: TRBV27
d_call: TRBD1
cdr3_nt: TGTGCCAGCAGTGGACTTAGGGGGCCGGGCTATGGCTACACCTTC
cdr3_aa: CASSGLRGPGYGYTF

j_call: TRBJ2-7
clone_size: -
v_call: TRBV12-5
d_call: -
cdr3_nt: TGTGCTAGTGGACCTGGGTGGGGGGGCTTTTACGAGCAGTACTTC
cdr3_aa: CASGPGWGGFYEQYF

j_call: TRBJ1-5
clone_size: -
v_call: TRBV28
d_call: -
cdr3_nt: TGTGCCAGCAGTTTATATACGGGGAGCATCGGCAATCAGCCCCAGCATTTT
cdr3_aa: CASSLYTGSIGNQPQHF

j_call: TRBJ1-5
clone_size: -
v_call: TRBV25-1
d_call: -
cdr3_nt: TGTGCCAGCAGTGACTTCAACGGTCAGCCCCAGCATTTT
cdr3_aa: CASSDFNGQPQHF

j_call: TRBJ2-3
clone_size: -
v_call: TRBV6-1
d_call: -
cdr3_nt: TGTGCCAGCAGTGATATGCCAGCAGATACGCAGTATTTT
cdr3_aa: CASSDMPADTQYF

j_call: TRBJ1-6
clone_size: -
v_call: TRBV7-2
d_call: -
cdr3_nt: TGTGCCAGCAGCTTACAGGGTGGGGATTCACCCCTCCACTTT
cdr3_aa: CASSLQGGDSPLHF

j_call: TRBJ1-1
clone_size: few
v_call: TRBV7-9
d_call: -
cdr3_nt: TGTGCCAGCAGCTTAGGGGGCGGGAACACTGAAGCTTTCTTT
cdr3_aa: CASSLGGGNTEAFF

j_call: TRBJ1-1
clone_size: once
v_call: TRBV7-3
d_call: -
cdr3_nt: TGTGCCAGCAGCTCACAGGGGAACACTGAAGCTTTCTTT
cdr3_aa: CASSSQGNTEAFF

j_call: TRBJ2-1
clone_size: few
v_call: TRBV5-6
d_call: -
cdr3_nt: TGTGCCAGCAGCCGCGGAACCTCCCCCTACAATGAGCAGTTCTTC
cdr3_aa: CASSRGTSPYNEQFF

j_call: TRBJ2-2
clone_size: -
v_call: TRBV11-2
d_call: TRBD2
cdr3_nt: TGTGCCAGCAGCTTAGGAGTTAGCGGGGGCCCGAACACCGGGGAGCTGTTTTTT
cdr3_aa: CASSLGVSGGPNTGELFF

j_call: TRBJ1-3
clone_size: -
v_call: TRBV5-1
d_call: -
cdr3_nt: TGCGCCAGCAGCTTCGACAGCAACTCTGGAAACACCATATATTTT
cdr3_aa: CASSFDSNSGNTIYF

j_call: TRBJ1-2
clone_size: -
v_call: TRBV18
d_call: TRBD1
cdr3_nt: TGTGCCAGCACTCTGACAGGGACCAACTATGGCTACACCTTC
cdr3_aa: CASTLTGTNYGYTF

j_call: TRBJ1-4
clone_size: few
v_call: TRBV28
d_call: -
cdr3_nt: TGTGCCAGCAGTTTACTGCTCCCTCAGGAAAAACTGTTTTTT
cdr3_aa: CASSLLLPQEKLFF

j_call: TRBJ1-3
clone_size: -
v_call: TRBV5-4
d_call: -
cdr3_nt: TGTGCCAGCAGCTCATCCCCCGGTGGAAACACCATATATTTT
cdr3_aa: CASSSSPGGNTIYF

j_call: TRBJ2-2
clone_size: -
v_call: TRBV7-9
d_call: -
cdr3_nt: TGTGCCAGCAGCCAAGGACAGAACACCGGGGAGCTGTTTTTT
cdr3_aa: CASSQGQNTGELFF

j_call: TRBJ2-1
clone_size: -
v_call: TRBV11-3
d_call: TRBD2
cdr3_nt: TGTGCCAGCAGCTCCTATCGTGGGCTAGCGGGAGTAGATGAGCAGTTCTTC
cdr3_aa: CASSSYRGLAGVDEQFF

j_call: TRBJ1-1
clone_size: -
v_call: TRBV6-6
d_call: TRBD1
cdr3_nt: TGTGCCAGCAGTTCGCCGGGACAGACCCCCACTGAAGCTTTCTTT
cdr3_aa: CASSSPGQTPTEAFF

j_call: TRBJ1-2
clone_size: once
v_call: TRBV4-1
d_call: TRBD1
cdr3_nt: TGCGCCAGCAGCCAAGATACAGGGGCGAATGGCTACACCTTC
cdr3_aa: CASSQDTGANGYTF

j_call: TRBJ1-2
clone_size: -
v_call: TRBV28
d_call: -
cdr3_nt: TGTGCCAGCAGTTTATGGGGCGAAGCCTATGGCTACACCTTC
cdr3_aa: CASSLWGEAYGYTF

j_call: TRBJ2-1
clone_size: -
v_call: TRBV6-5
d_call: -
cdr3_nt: TGTGCCAGCAGAAACAGGGAAACCCTAAACAATGAGCAGTTCTTC
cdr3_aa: CASRNRETLNNEQFF

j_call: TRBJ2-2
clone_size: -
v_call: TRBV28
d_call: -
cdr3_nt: TGTGCCAGCATACAACCCTCGGGGCAGGGAGGCCCCACCGGGGAGCTGTTTTTT
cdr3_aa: CASIQPSGQGGPTGELFF

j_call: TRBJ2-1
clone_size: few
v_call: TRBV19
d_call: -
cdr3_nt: TGTGCCAGTATGAGGACAGCGAACACCTACAATGAGCAGTTCTTC
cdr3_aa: CASMRTANTYNEQFF

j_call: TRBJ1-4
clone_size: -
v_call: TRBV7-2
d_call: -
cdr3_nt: TGTGCCAGCAGCTCCCCCCCGGGCAGGGTCAATGAAAAACTGTTTTTT
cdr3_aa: CASSSPPGRVNEKLFF

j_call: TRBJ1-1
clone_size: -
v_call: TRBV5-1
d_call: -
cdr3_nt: TGCGCCAGCAGCTTGGAGCGCCAGGGAAGAACTGAAGCTTTCTTT
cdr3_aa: CASSLERQGRTEAFF

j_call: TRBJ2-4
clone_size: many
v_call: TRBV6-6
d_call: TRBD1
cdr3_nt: TGTGCCAGCAGCAAGGACAGGGAAAACATTCAGTACTTC
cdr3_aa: CASSKDRENIQYF

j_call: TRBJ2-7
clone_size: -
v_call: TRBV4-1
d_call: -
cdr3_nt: TGCGCCAGCAGCCTCGCACCGGACAGCTACGAGCAGTACTTC
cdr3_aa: CASSLAPDSYEQYF

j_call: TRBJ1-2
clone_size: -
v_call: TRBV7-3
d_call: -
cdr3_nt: TGTGCCAGCAGCTCTAGACAGCACCTCTATGGCTACACCTTC
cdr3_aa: CASSSRQHLYGYTF

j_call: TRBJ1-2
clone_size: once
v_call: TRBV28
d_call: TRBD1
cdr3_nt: TGTGCCAGCAGTTCGGACAGGAAGAACTATGGCTACACCTTC
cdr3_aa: CASSSDRKNYGYTF

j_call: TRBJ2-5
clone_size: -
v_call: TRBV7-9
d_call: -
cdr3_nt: TGTGCCAGCAACACCGGGGACTACCAAGAGACCCAGTACTTC
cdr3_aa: CASNTGDYQETQYF

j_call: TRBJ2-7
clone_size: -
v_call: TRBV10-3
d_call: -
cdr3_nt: TGTGCCATCAGTGAGTCGATGTCGGTACTAACCTACGAGCAGTACTTC
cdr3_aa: CAISESMSVLTYEQYF

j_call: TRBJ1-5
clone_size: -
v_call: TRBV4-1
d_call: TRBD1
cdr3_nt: TGCGCCAGCAGCCACCAGACAGGGAATCAGCCCCAGCATTTT
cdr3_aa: CASSHQTGNQPQHF

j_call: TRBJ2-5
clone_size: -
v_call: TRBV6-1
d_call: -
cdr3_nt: TGTGCCAGCAGTGATTTTCCACAGGGCTTCCAAGAGACCCAGTACTTC
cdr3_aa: CASSDFPQGFQETQYF

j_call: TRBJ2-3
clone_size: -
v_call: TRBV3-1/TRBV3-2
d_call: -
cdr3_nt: TGTGCCAGCAGCCAAGCTCTAGCTTTCACAGATACGCAGTATTTT
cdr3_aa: CASSQALAFTDTQYF

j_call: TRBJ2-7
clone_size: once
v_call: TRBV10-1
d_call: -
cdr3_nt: TGCGCCAGCAGATTTCAAGAGTCTCCCTACGAGCAGTACTTC
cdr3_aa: CASRFQESPYEQYF

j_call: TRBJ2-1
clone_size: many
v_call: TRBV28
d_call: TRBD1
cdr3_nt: TGTGCCAGCCACCCTTTACTGACAGGGGGCAATGAGCAGTTCTTC
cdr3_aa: CASHPLLTGGNEQFF

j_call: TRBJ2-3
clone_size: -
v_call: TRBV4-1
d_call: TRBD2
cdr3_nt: TGCGCCAGCAGCCAAGGGTCAGTAGCGGGGGCCGGCACAGATACGCAGTATTTT
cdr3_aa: CASSQGSVAGAGTDTQYF

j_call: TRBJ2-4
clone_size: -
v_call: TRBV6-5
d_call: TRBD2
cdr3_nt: TGTGCCAGCAGTCCCGGGACTAGCGGTAAAATTCAGTACTTC
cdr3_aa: CASSPGTSGKIQYF

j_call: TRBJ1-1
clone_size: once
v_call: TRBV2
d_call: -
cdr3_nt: TGTGCCAGCAGTTTCCTGGGGCCCGAAGCTTTCTTT
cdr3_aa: CASSFLGPEAFF

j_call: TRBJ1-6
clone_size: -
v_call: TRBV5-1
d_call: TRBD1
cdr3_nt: TGCGCCAGCAGGACAGGGAGCTCCTATAATTCACCCCTCCACTTT
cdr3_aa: CASRTGSSYNSPLHF

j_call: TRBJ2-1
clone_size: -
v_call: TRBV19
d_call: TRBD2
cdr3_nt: TGTGCCAGTAGTTCACTAGCGGGGAATGACAATGAGCAGTTCTTC
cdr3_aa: CASSSLAGNDNEQFF

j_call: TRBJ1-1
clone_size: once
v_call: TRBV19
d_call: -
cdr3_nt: TGTGCCAGTAGTGCTAACAGGGACACTGAAGCTTTCTTT
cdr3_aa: CASSANRDTEAFF

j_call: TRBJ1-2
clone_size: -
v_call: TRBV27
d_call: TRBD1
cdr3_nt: TGTGCCAGCAGTTACGCGGACAGGAATAACTATGGCTACACCTTC
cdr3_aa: CASSYADRNNYGYTF

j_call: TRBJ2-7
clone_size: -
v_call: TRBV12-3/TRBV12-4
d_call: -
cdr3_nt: TGTGCCAGTGCGCGGGTCGGACCCTCAATCTCCTACTTC
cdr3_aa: CASARVGPSISYF